This TCR beta chain was profiled in a study of T cells in Graves' hyperthyroidism and ophthalmopathy. Whole-study results and caveats: Clonotypes that were expanded in thyroid above 0.001 mostly appeared in blood too.

This CDR3 spans 16 amino acids. V shed 2 bases, J shed 5 bases, and the junction held 10 bases outside the gene matches. Looked up from germline, CDR1 is MNHNY and CDR2 is SVGAGI (reference sequence). TCR beta CDR3 sequences were amplified from RNA transcripts. HTBI primers were the set used in a first-round RT-PCR of the TCR CDR3. TCRdb ran MiXCR on the multiplex PCR reads and lists one entry per CDR3 protein. This repertoire shows about 360,000 distinct CDR3 sequences, about 12% found once; its top ten account for around 9.2%. Lactation, pregnancy, other autoimmune disease or uncontrolled infection led to exclusion of patients. Diagnoses used clinical symptoms, serum thyroxine and TRAb, thyroid ultrasound and orbital computed tomography. This clonotype was observed many times. Its target is unknown.

The chain has TRBV6-6 and TRBJ2-5; the match to TRBD2 covers 8 bases. The sequence was collected from a woman under 30 with Graves' hyperthyroidism. Sequences were obtained from blood. The CDR3 here is CASSYLGSGTEETQYF. Written as DNA, the CDR3 is TGTGCCAGCAGTTACCTGGGTAGCGGGACGGAGGAGACCCAGTACTTC.